Here is one TCR beta chain with its context. This entry comes from a study of cytomegalovirus exposure and HLA in healthy donors. Study background: The use of the same platform for the 95 to 150 validation repertoires and the approximately 730 first-cohort repertoires was reported by a later analysis.

Germline V gene data show CDR1 as SGHAT and CDR2 as FQNNGV. The J segment lost 5 bases and the V segment lost 4 bases, leaving 8 bases of the junction unmatched. CDR3 length: 14 amino acids. Clones were sequenced by immunoSEQ multiplex PCR, and TCRdb holds only the in-frame ones, with some missing. There are some 170,000 clones in the sample; around nine tenths occur only once, and 1.4% lies in the top ten. The TCR comes from a woman aged 30 to 39 in good health and CMV-seronegative. The chain links TRBV11-2 to TRBJ2-7, with 7 bases identical to TRBD1. Material for sequencing was PBMCs. CDR3 in DNA: TGTGCCAGCAGCTCAGACAGGGTGACCCACGAGCAGTACTTC. Its translation is CASSSDRVTHEQYF.